This T cell receptor beta chain was found in a study of regulatory T cells in long-lasting Graves disease. Findings and caveats of the study: Whereas about a thousand public clonotypes were shared by new patients, persistent patients shared more, at some 3,000. Persistent disease exhibited a predilection for TRBV28, TRBJ1-2 and TRBJ2-5.

In germline, CDR1 is SNHLY, CDR2 FYNNEI. V gave up 4 bases and J gave up 10 bases; unmatched junction bases: 9. The CDR3 contains 15 residues. CDR3-region Arm-PCR and iRepertoire HTBI primers produced the TCR beta libraries. From the multiplex PCR reads, TCRdb called clonotypes with MiXCR, one entry per CDR3 protein. Of 400,000 to 500,000 distinct CDR3 sequences in the sample, 14% were seen once. Time point in this sample: newly diagnosed GD, antithyroid drugs for less than 3 months. PBMC-derived RNA was used for the TCR library. In its sample, this clonotype was seen many times. Its specificity is unknown. This same sample was also taken into another study, of T cells in Graves' hyperthyroidism and ophthalmopathy. In that study: The HTBI set primed first-round TCR CDR3 RT-PCR.

The receptor's source is a woman in her 50s with Graves disease. The chain has TRBV2 and TRBJ1-4; 10 positions match TRBD1. This sample comprised peripheral blood mononuclear cells (PBMCs), obtained at new diagnosis, from a patient treated with antithyroid drugs. The DNA for the CDR3 is TGTGCCAGCAGTGTTACGGGGACAGGGGTTGGAAAACTGTTTTTT. Translated: CASSVTGTGVGKLFF.